Listed below are T cell receptor beta chains from one sample, sequenced in a study of beta chain features in type 1 diabetes. Sequencing was performed with immunoSEQ multiplex PCR; in TCRdb, only in-frame clones are kept and a portion is missing. This repertoire shows 970,000 or so clones, roughly 15% found once; its top ten account for 0.02% to 0.025%. The specimen was naive CD4+ T cells from blood. The receptors come from a woman between 18 and 29 years old in good health. Each CDR3 is given with its conserved first and last residue. D genes are given only for firm matches. A row's size may be missing; if present it is once, few, many or a size class.

v_call	clone_size	j_call	d_call	cdr3_aa	cdr3_nt
TRBV4-3	few	TRBJ2-1	TRBD2	CASSQEIAGYSYNEQFF	TGCGCCAGCAGCCAGGAAATAGCGGGTTATTCCTACAATGAGCAGTTCTTC
TRBV28	once	TRBJ1-1	.	CASRHRGWSKIAEAFF	TGTGCCAGCAGGCACAGAGGTTGGTCGAAAATCGCTGAAGCTTTCTTT
TRBV11-2	.	TRBJ2-1	.	CASSLVEGFNEQFF	TGTGCCAGCAGCTTAGTGGAGGGGTTCAATGAGCAGTTCTTC
TRBV28	.	TRBJ2-5	TRBD1	CASSLTPYWTGGSETQYF	TGTGCCAGCAGTTTAACCCCATACTGGACAGGGGGCTCAGAGACCCAGTACTTC
TRBV7-2	.	TRBJ2-7	TRBD1	CASSPPDRGIYEQYF	TGTGCCAGCAGCCCCCCGGACAGGGGGATCTACGAGCAGTACTTC
TRBV29-1	few	TRBJ2-3	TRBD1	CSVGGQAGDTQYF	TGCAGCGTTGGGGGACAGGCTGGGGATACGCAGTATTTT
TRBV15	few	TRBJ1-1	.	CATSRTVTGMNTEAFF	TGTGCCACCAGCAGGACCGTTACAGGGATGAACACTGAAGCTTTCTTT
TRBV7-3	.	TRBJ1-2	.	CASSLGQNLNYGYTF	TGTGCCAGCAGCTTAGGACAGAACCTCAACTATGGCTACACCTTC
TRBV20-1	few	TRBJ1-1	.	CSAWFNTEAFF	TGCAGTGCGTGGTTTAACACTGAAGCTTTCTTT
TRBV28	few	TRBJ2-3	.	CASGTGGTDTQYF	TGTGCCAGCGGGACCGGGGGCACAGATACGCAGTATTTT
TRBV28	.	TRBJ1-5	.	CASNTLARNQPQHF	TGTGCCAGCAACACCCTAGCCCGGAATCAGCCCCAGCATTTT
TRBV7-8	.	TRBJ2-3	TRBD2	CASSLGLAGGRTQGYF	TGTGCCAGCAGCTTAGGTCTAGCGGGAGGCCGTACCCAGGGGTATTTT
TRBV5-1	.	TRBJ2-5	.	CASSLGSPGMETQYF	TGCGCCAGCAGCTTGGGGAGCCCAGGGATGGAGACCCAGTACTTC
TRBV21-1	few	TRBJ1-2	.	CASPGAATANYGYTF	TGTGCCAGCCCAGGGGCCGCCACTGCTAACTATGGCTACACCTTC
TRBV27	.	TRBJ1-1	TRBD1	CASRGTGDTEAFF	TGTGCCAGCAGAGGGACAGGGGATACTGAAGCTTTCTTT
TRBV2	few	TRBJ2-7	.	CASSEGNSRIGEQYF	TGTGCCAGCAGTGAAGGCAACAGTCGGATAGGCGAGCAGTACTTC
TRBV5-4	few	TRBJ2-7	.	CASSLIQNEQYF	TGTGCCAGCAGCCTCATCCAGAACGAGCAGTACTTC
TRBV6-1	.	TRBJ2-2	TRBD2	CASSATWTGGPDGELFF	TGTGCCAGCAGTGCTACGTGGACGGGAGGGCCCGACGGGGAGCTGTTTTTT
TRBV6-5	.	TRBJ2-2	TRBD1	CASSLLTGAGELFF	TGTGCCAGCAGCCTCCTTACAGGGGCCGGGGAGCTGTTTTTT
TRBV28	.	TRBJ2-7	TRBD2	CASSAPGGEQYF	TGTGCCAGCAGTGCCCCGGGGGGCGAGCAGTACTTC
TRBV7-3	few	TRBJ1-1	.	CASSLQMNTEAFF	TGTGCCAGCAGCTTACAGATGAACACTGAAGCTTTCTTT
TRBV2	few	TRBJ1-5	.	CASTEQGGRNGNQPQHF	TGTGCCAGCACCGAACAAGGAGGGCGAAACGGGAATCAGCCCCAGCATTTT
TRBV10-3	.	TRBJ2-7	.	CAIRDRPPYEQYF	TGTGCCATACGCGACAGGCCCCCCTACGAGCAGTACTTC
TRBV4-2	few	TRBJ1-2	TRBD1	CASSPRTGVYYGYTF	TGTGCCAGCAGCCCACGGACAGGGGTTTACTATGGCTACACCTTC
TRBV11-2	.	TRBJ2-7	.	CASSFRWGNEQYF	TGTGCCAGCAGCTTTAGATGGGGGAACGAGCAGTACTTC
TRBV4-3	.	TRBJ2-7	TRBD2	CASSTLAGGAYEQYF	TGCGCCAGCAGCACTTTAGCGGGAGGGGCCTACGAGCAGTACTTC
TRBV18	.	TRBJ2-6	.	CASSLEILSGANVLTF	TGTGCCAGCTCACTAGAGATCCTCTCTGGGGCCAACGTCCTGACTTTC
TRBV6-5	few	TRBJ2-3	.	CASSPDYTDTQYF	TGTGCCAGCAGCCCCGATTACACAGATACGCAGTATTTT
TRBV7-2	.	TRBJ2-1	.	CASSLYRSYNEQFF	TGTGCCAGCAGCTTGTACAGATCCTACAATGAGCAGTTCTTC
TRBV18	many	TRBJ2-5	.	CASSPQETQYF	TGTGCCAGCTCACCGCAAGAGACCCAGTACTTC
TRBV4-3	.	TRBJ2-7	TRBD2	CASSQVTGTSPYEQYF	TGCGCCAGCAGCCAAGTAACCGGGACTAGCCCCTACGAGCAGTACTTC
TRBV7-2	.	TRBJ1-5	.	CASSSNIGGSNQPQHF	TGTGCCAGCAGCTCAAATATTGGTGGGAGCAATCAGCCCCAGCATTTT
TRBV5-4	.	TRBJ2-5	.	CASSLSGGLWETQYF	TGTGCCAGCAGCTTGTCTGGGGGGCTGTGGGAGACCCAGTACTTC
TRBV5-1	few	TRBJ1-1	.	CASSLAGDTEAFF	TGCGCCAGCAGCTTGGCAGGGGACACTGAAGCTTTCTTT
TRBV18	.	TRBJ2-1	.	CASSPRTRGFGGYNEQFF	TGTGCCAGCTCACCACGGACTCGGGGCTTTGGGGGCTACAATGAGCAGTTCTTC
TRBV2	.	TRBJ1-2	.	CASTDRTNYGYTF	TGTGCCAGCACCGACAGGACTAACTATGGCTACACCTTC
TRBV13	.	TRBJ2-5	.	CASSLRNFQETQYF	TGTGCCAGCAGCTTAAGAAATTTCCAAGAGACCCAGTACTTC
TRBV27	.	TRBJ2-7	TRBD2	CASSLSGGGYEQYF	TGTGCCAGCAGTTTATCGGGGGGAGGGTACGAGCAGTACTTC
TRBV29-1	few	TRBJ2-7	TRBD2	CSALVLAGGPDEQYF	TGCAGCGCCCTAGTGCTAGCGGGAGGGCCGGACGAGCAGTACTTC
TRBV9	few	TRBJ2-5	.	CASSSDMQETQYF	TGTGCCAGCAGCTCGGACATGCAAGAGACCCAGTACTTC
TRBV7-9	.	TRBJ1-2	.	CAAVQAYGYTF	TGTGCCGCCGTCCAAGCTTATGGCTACACCTTC
TRBV10-3	few	TRBJ2-7	TRBD1	CATQQGAYEQYF	TGTGCCACCCAACAGGGGGCCTACGAGCAGTACTTC
TRBV6-6	few	TRBJ2-2	.	CASSYSRVGELFF	TGTGCCAGCAGTTACTCCAGGGTCGGGGAGCTGTTTTTT
TRBV10-3	.	TRBJ2-7	TRBD2	CAISEAILAGGPREQYF	TGTGCCATCAGTGAAGCAATTCTAGCGGGAGGGCCGCGGGAGCAGTACTTC
TRBV28	.	TRBJ2-7	.	CASAGGTPTYEQYF	TGTGCCAGCGCGGGCGGGACACCGACCTACGAGCAGTACTTC
TRBV4-3	few	TRBJ2-2	.	CASSQGPLTGELFF	TGCGCCAGCAGCCAGGGACCTTTGACCGGGGAGCTGTTTTTT
TRBV4-2	.	TRBJ2-7	.	CASSLWDLSYEQYF	TGTGCCAGCAGCCTATGGGACCTAAGCTACGAGCAGTACTTC
TRBV7-2	few	TRBJ1-5	TRBD1	CASSPNRGRQPQHF	TGTGCCAGCAGCCCGAACAGGGGTCGTCAGCCCCAGCATTTT
TRBV18	.	TRBJ2-2	.	CASSRGSGELFF	TGTGCCAGCTCACGCGGCTCCGGGGAGCTGTTTTTT
TRBV7-9	.	TRBJ2-1	TRBD2	CASSFSGRADEQFF	TGTGCCAGCAGCTTTAGCGGGAGGGCCGATGAGCAGTTCTTC
TRBV11-2	.	TRBJ1-3	.	CASSLIRGGSGNTIYF	TGTGCCAGCAGCTTAATTCGGGGTGGCTCTGGAAACACCATATATTTT
TRBV18	few	TRBJ1-1	TRBD1	CASSLDRGRTEAFF	TGTGCCAGCTCCCTTGACAGGGGGCGAACTGAAGCTTTCTTT
TRBV6-4	.	TRBJ2-6	.	CASSQQSSGANVLTF	TGTGCCAGCAGCCAGCAGAGCTCTGGGGCCAACGTCCTGACTTTC
TRBV2	.	TRBJ1-5	.	CASRVTAYQPQHF	TGTGCCAGCAGGGTGACAGCTTATCAGCCCCAGCATTTT
TRBV27	few	TRBJ1-5	TRBD1	CASTSGQGDQPQHF	TGTGCCAGCACCTCAGGACAGGGGGATCAGCCCCAGCATTTT
TRBV15	.	TRBJ2-7	.	CATSRERYEQYF	TGTGCCACCAGCAGAGAAAGATACGAGCAGTACTTC
TRBV18	.	TRBJ1-2	TRBD1	CASSPFGTGQAYNYGYTF	TGTGCCAGCTCACCGTTCGGGACAGGCCAAGCATACAACTATGGCTACACCTTC
TRBV27	few	TRBJ2-5	.	CASGWRNQETQYF	TGTGCCAGCGGGTGGAGGAACCAAGAGACCCAGTACTTC
TRBV7-2	.	TRBJ2-7	.	CASSWVAGSSYEQYF	TGTGCCAGCAGCTGGGTTGCGGGAAGCTCCTACGAGCAGTACTTC